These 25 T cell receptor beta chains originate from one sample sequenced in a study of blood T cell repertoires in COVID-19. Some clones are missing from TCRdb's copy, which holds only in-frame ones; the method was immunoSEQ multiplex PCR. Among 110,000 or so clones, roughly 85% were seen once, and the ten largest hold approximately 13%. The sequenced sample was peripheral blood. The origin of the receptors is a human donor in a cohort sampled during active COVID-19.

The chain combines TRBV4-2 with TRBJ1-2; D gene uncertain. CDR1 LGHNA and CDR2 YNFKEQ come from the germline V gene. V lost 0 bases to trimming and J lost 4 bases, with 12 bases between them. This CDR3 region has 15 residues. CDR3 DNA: TGTGCCAGCAGCCAAGAATCCCCAGGTAGCTATGGCTACACCTTC. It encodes CASSQESPGSYGYTF.

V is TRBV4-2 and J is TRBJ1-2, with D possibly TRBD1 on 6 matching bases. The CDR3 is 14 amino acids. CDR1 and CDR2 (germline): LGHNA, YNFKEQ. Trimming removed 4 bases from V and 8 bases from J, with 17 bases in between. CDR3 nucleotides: TGTGCCAGCAGCCTCGGGGGGACAAGTCGCGGCTACACCTTC. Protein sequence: CASSLGGTSRGYTF.

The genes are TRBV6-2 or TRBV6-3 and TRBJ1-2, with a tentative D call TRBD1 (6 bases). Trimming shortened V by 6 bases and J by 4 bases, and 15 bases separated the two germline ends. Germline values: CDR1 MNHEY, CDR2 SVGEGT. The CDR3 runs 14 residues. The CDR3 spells CASSGGGRSYGYTF. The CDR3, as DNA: TGTGCCAGCAGCGGGGGGGGGCGCAGCTATGGCTACACCTTC.

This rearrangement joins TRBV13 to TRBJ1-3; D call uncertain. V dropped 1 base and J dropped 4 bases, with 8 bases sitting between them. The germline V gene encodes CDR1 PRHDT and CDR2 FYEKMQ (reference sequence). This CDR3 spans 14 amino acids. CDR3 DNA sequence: TGTGCCAGCAGCTTAGTGGCATTAGGAAACACCATATATTTT. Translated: CASSLVALGNTIYF.

In nucleotides, the CDR3 is TGTGCCAGCAGCTTGGAAAGGGGGAGGGCCACAGATACGCAGTATTTT. As protein: CASSLERGRATDTQYF. V usage is TRBV5-4 and J usage is TRBJ2-3, with D maybe TRBD2 (7 bases). Trimming removed 0 bases at V and 2 bases at J, with 13 bases between. CDR3 length: 16 amino acids. Per germline, CDR1 SGHNT and CDR2 YYREEE (reference sequence).

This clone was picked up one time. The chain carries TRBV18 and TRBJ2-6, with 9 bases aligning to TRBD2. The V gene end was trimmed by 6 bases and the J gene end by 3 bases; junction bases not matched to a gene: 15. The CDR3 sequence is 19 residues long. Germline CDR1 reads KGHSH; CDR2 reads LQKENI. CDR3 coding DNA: TGTGCCAGCTCCCCCAGGCTAGCGGGGCCCTCAGGTGGGGCCAACGTCCTGACTTTC. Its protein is CASSPRLAGPSGGANVLTF. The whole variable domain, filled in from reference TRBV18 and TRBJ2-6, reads NAGVMQNPRHLVRRRGQEARLRCSPMKGHSHVYWYRQLPEEGLKFMVYLQKENIIDESGMPKERFSAEFPKEGPSILRIQQVVRGDSAAYFCASSPRLAGPSGGANVLTFGAGSRLTVL.

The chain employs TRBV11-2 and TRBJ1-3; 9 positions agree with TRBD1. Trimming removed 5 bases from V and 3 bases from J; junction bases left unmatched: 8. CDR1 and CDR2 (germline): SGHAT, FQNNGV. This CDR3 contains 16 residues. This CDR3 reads CASSKTGTGFGNTIYF. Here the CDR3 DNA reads TGTGCCAGCAGCAAAACCGGGACAGGGTTTGGAAACACCATATATTTT.

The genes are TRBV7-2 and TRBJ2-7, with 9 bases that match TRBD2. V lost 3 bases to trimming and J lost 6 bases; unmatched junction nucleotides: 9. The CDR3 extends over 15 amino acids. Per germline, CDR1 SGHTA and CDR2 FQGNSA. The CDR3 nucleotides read TGTGCCAGCAGCTTTAGCGGGGGAGGTGAGGTCGAGCAGTACTTC. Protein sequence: CASSFSGGGEVEQYF.

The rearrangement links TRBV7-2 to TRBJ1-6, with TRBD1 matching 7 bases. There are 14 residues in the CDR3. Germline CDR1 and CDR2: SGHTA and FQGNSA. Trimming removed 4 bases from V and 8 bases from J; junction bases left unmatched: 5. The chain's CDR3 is CASSSRQGDSPLHF. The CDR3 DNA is TGTGCCAGCAGCTCAAGACAGGGCGATTCACCCCTCCACTTT.

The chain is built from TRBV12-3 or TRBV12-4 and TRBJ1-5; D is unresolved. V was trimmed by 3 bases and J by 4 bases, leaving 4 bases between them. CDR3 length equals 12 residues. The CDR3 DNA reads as TGTGCCAGCAGTTTCAAAAATCAGCCCCAGCATTTT. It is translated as CASSFKNQPQHF.

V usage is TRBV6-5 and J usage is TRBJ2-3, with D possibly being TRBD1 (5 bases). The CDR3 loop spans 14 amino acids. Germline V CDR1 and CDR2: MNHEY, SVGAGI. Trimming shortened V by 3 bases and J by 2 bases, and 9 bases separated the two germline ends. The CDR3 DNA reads TGTGCCAGCAGTTATGAGACAGCCACAGATACGCAGTATTTT. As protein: CASSYETATDTQYF.

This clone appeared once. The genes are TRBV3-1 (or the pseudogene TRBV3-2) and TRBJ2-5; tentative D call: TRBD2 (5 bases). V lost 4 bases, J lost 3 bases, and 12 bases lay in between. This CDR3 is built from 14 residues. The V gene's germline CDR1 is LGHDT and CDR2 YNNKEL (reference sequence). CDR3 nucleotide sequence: TGTGCCAGCAGCCCAGTACGGGGAAAAGAGACCCAGTACTTC. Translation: CASSPVRGKETQYF.

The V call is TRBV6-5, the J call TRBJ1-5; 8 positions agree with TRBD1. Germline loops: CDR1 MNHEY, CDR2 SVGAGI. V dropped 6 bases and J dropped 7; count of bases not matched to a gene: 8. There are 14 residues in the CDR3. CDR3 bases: TGTGCCAGCAGCAAAGGACAGGGCCGGCAGCCCCAGCATTTT. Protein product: CASSKGQGRQPQHF.

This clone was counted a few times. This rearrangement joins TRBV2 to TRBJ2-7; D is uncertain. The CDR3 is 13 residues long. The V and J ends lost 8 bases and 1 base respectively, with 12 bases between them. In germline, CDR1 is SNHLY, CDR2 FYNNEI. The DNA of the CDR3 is TGTGCCAGCGTCGGTCACCTATCCTACGAGCAGTACTTC. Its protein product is CASVGHLSYEQYF.

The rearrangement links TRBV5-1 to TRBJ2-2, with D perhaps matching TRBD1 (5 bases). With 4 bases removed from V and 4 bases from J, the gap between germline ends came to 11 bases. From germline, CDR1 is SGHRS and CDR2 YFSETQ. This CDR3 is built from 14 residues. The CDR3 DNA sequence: TGCGCCAGCAGCCCAGGACACACCACCGGGGAGCTGTTTTTT. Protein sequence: CASSPGHTTGELFF.

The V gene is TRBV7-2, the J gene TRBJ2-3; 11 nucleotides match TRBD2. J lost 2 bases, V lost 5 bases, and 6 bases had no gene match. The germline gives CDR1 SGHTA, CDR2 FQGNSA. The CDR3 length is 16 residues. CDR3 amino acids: CASSLVAGGVTDTQYF. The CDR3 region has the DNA TGTGCCAGCAGCCTCGTAGCGGGGGGGGTCACAGATACGCAGTATTTT.

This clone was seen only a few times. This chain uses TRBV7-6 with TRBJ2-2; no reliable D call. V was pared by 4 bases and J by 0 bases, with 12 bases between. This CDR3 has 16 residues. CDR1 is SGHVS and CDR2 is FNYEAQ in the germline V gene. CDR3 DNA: TGTGCCAGCAGCTCCCTGGCCCGAACGAACACCGGGGAGCTGTTTTTT. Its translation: CASSSLARTNTGELFF.

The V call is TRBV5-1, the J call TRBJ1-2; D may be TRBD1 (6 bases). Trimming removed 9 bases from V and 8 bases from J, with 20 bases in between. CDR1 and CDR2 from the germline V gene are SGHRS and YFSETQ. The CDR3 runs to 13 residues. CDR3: CATRGGTFYGYTF. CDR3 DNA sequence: TGCGCCACCAGAGGGGGAACTTTCTACGGCTACACCTTC.

The CDR3 sequence: CASRDSRREGGYTF. For the CDR3, the DNA is TGTGCCAGCAGGGACAGCAGGCGAGAAGGTGGCTACACCTTC. The J gene is TRBJ1-2, the V gene TRBV27, with D perhaps TRBD1 (6 bases). The length of the CDR3 is 14 residues. Germline CDR1 is MNHEY and CDR2 is SMNVEV (reference sequence). Trimming took off 6 bases at V and 7 bases at J, with 18 bases between the two ends.

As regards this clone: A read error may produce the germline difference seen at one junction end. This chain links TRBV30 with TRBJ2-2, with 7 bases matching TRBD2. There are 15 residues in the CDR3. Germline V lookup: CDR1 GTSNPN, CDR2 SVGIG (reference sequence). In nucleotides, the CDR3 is TGTGCCTGGAGTTTTAGCGGGTCGAAGACCGGGGAGCTGTTTTTT. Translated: CAWSFSGSKTGELFF.

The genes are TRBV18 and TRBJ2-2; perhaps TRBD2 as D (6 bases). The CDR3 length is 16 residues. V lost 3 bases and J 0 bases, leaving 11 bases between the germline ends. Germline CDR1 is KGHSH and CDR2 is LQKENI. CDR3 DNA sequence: TGTGCCAGCTCACCCGCGGGCGGGGCGAACACCGGGGAGCTGTTTTTT. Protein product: CASSPAGGANTGELFF.

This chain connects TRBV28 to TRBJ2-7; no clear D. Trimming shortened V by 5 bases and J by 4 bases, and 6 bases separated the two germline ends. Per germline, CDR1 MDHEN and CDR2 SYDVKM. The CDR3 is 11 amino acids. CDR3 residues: CASSKTYEQYF. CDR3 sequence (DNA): TGTGCCAGCAGTAAGACTTACGAGCAGTACTTC.

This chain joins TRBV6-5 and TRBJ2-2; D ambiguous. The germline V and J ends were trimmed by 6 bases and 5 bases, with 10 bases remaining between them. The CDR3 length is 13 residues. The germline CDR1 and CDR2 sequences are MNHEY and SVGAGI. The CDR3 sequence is CASRTTGTGELFF. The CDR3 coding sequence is TGTGCCAGCAGAACGACTGGTACCGGGGAGCTGTTTTTT.

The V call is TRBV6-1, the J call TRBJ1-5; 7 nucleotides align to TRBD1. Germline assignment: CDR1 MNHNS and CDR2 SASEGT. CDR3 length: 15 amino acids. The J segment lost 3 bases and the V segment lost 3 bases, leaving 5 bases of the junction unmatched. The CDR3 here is CASSDPGTVNQPQHF. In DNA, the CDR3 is TGTGCCAGCAGTGACCCCGGGACAGTCAATCAGCCCCAGCATTTT.

CDR3: CASSAQQGWSVDGQFF. The CDR3 DNA is TGTGCCAGCAGCGCCCAACAGGGATGGTCGGTGGACGGGCAGTTCTTC. This chain uses TRBV5-5 with TRBJ2-1; tentative D call: TRBD1 (6 bases). V was shortened by 4 bases and J by 12 bases, with 26 bases between the two germline ends. The CDR3 contains 16 residues. Per the germline V gene, CDR1 is SGHKS and CDR2 is YYEKEE (reference sequence).